Detailed here is one T cell receptor beta chain. Its specificity is unknown. An end of the junction differs from the germline gene, which may be a read error. These data come from a study of T cell repertoires in cytomegalovirus infection. On the study more broadly: Shared public TCR beta signatures pointed to both CMV infection and a matching HLA type.

General study points: Carriage of CMV together with the relevant HLA was identifiable through cumulative public TCR beta family frequency.

MiXCR, applied by TCRdb to the reads, yields one record per CDR3 protein. In the table there are roughly 630,000 distinct CDR3 sequences, 20% to 25% of which are singletons. Looked up from germline, CDR1 is SGHAT and CDR2 is FQNNGV. The CDR3 is 15 residues long. The sample comprised CD8+ T cells from PBMCs. The origin of this receptor is a human donor in good health (CMV status not recorded). Some clones in this sample may be carry-over from other donors' samples. The genes are TRBV11-2 and TRBJ2-7, with 7 bases identical to TRBD2. CDR3: CASSLEGRVRDGRRF. The CDR3 DNA reads TGTGCCAGCAGCTTAGAGGGGAGGGTGCGGGACGGAAGACGCTTC.